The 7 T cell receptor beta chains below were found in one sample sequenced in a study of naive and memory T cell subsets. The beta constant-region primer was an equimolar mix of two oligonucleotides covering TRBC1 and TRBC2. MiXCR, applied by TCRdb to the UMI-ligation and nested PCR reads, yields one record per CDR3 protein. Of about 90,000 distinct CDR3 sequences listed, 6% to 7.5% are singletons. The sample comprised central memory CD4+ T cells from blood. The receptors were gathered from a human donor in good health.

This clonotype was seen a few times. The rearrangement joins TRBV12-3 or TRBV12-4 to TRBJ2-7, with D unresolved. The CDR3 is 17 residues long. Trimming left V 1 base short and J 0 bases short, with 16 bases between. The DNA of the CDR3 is TGTGCCAGCAGTTTAGGAGGCGCTATCTTACCCTCCTACGAGCAGTACTTC. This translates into CASSLGGAILPSYEQYF.

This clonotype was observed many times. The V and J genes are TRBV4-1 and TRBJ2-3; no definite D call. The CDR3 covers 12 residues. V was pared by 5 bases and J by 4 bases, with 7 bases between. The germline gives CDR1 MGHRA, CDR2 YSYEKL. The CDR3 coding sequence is TGCGCCAGCAGCGGGGTTGCAGATACGCAGTATTTT. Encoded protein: CASSGVADTQYF.

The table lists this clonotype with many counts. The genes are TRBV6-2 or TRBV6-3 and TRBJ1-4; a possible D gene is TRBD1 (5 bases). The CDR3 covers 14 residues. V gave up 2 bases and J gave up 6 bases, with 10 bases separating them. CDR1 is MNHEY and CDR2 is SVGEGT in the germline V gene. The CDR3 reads CASSYRTGDEKLFF. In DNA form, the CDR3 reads TGTGCCAGCAGTTACCGAACAGGCGATGAAAAACTGTTTTTT.

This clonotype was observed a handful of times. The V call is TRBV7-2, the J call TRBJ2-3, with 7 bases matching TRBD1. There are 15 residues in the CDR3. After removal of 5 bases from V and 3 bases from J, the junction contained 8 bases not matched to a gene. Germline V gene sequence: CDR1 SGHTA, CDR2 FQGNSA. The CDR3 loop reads CASSKGQLATDTQYF. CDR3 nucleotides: TGTGCCAGCAGCAAGGGACAGCTTGCTACAGATACGCAGTATTTT.

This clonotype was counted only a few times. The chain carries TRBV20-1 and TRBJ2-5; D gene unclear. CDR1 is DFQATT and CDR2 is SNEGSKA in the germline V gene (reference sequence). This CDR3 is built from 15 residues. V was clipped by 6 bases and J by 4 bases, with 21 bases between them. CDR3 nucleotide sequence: TGCAGTGCGCCTCCGATGCTAGAAGGGCGAGAGACCCAGTACTTC. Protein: CSAPPMLEGRETQYF.

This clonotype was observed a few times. In nucleotides, the CDR3 is TGCGCCAGCAGCCCGCGGGACAGGACGAACACTGAAGCTTTCTTT. Its protein product is CASSPRDRTNTEAFF. J is TRBJ1-1 and V is TRBV5-1, with 8 bases matching TRBD1. There are 15 residues in the CDR3. J was trimmed by 1 base and V by 4 bases; bases with no gene match: 6. The germline V gene has CDR1 SGHRS and CDR2 YFSETQ.

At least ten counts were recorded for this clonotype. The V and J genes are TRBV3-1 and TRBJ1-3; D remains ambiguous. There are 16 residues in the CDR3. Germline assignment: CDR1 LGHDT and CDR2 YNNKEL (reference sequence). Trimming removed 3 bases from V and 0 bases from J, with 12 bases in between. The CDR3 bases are TGTGCCAGCAGCCATGGTGGCAGGATCTCTGGAAACACCATATATTTT. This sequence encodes CASSHGGRISGNTIYF.